The sequence of this TCR beta chain was determined in a study of blood T cell repertoires in COVID-19. The germline CDR1 and CDR2 sequences are KGHSH and LQKENI. The CDR3 sequence is 16 residues long. V trimming: 4 bases; J trimming: 1 base; junction bases outside the gene matches: 4. Profiled with immunoSEQ multiplex PCR; TCRdb holds only in-frame clones, not every one. Of 150,000 or so clones in the sample, over 60% were seen once. The chain combines TRBV18 with TRBJ2-3; TRBD2 matches 11 bases. This clonotype originated in a woman aged 80 or over with active or convalescent COVID-19. Material: peripheral blood. The CDR3 region is CASSQLAGGGTDTQYF. DNA for the CDR3: TGTGCCAGCTCACAGCTAGCGGGGGGCGGCACAGATACGCAGTATTTT. The full variable domain, rest sourced from reference TRBV18 and TRBJ2-3, is NAGVMQNPRHLVRRRGQEARLRCSPMKGHSHVYWYRQLPEEGLKFMVYLQKENIIDESGMPKERFSAEFPKEGPSILRIQQVVRGDSAAYFCASSQLAGGGTDTQYFGPGTRLTVL.